The 12 T cell receptor beta chains listed next were all sequenced from one sample in a study of shared clonotypes between healthy human individuals. Produced via immunoSEQ multiplex PCR; TCRdb's table is partial and in-frame only. The table lists roughly 2,300,000 clones, about 90% of them singletons. The sample taken for sequencing was naive CD4+ T cells from PBMCs. Subset reported: CD45RA+ positively selected. These receptors originate from a man aged 18 to 29 in good health. Some clones in this sample may be carry-over from other donors' samples.

CDR3 sequence reads: CASSYLMSRGELFF. CDR3 in DNA: TGTGCCAGCAGTTACTTGATGAGCCGCGGGGAGCTGTTTTTT. The chain carries TRBV6-5 and TRBJ2-2; D ambiguous. The CDR3 length is 14 residues. V was pared by 1 base and J by 7 bases, with 10 bases between. The V gene's germline CDR1 is MNHEY and CDR2 SVGAGI.

This chain uses TRBV5-1 with TRBJ2-7; TRBD1 matches 8 bases. The CDR3 length is 16 residues. Trimming took 0 bases from V and 3 from J; bases not matched to a gene: 8. CDR1 SGHRS and CDR2 YFSETQ come from the germline V gene. The CDR3 sequence is CASSLGGTGDFYEQYF. The CDR3 region has the DNA TGCGCCAGCAGCTTGGGAGGGACAGGAGATTTCTACGAGCAGTACTTC.

This chain uses TRBV23-1 with TRBJ1-1; tentative D call: TRBD1 (5 bases). TRBV23-1 is noted as an ORF with a role that remains uncertain. V was trimmed by 3 bases and J by 4 bases, leaving 33 bases between them. This CDR3 has 21 residues. This CDR3 is CASSHQLGDPPEGKRATEAFF. In nucleotides, the CDR3 is TGCGCCAGCAGTCATCAATTAGGAGACCCTCCCGAGGGGAAACGGGCCACTGAAGCTTTCTTT.

V and J are TRBV5-4 and TRBJ1-2; D gene ambiguous. Germline CDR1 is SGHNT and CDR2 is YYREEE (reference sequence). The V end lost 2 bases, the J end lost 8 bases, and 13 bases lay between the germline ends. The CDR3 spans 13 residues. Written as DNA, the CDR3 is TGTGCCAGCAGCTTCCGTCCGGAGATGGGCTACACCTTC. Amino acid sequence: CASSFRPEMGYTF.

This clone appeared once. Here the CDR3 reads CASSLQPTTDTQYF. The CDR3 DNA sequence: TGTGCCAGCAGCTTACAGCCGACGACAGATACGCAGTATTTT. The chain carries TRBV7-3 and TRBJ2-3; D gene uncertain. This CDR3 region has 14 residues. From germline, CDR1 is SGHTA and CDR2 FQGTGA. Trimming removed 2 bases at V and 3 bases at J, with 9 bases between.

In its sample, this clone was seen a few times. The CDR3, as DNA: TGCAGCGTTGAGCGCTCTGAAGCTTTCTTT. As protein: CSVERSEAFF. The chain carries TRBV29-1 and TRBJ1-1; D is unclear. V lost 3 bases and J 6 bases, leaving 5 bases between the germline ends. The CDR3 length is 10 residues. Germline values: CDR1 SQVTM, CDR2 ANQGSEA.

This clone has a single count. This chain uses TRBV9 with TRBJ2-7; D not resolved. V lost 0 bases, J lost 3 bases, and 13 bases lay in between. The CDR3 contains 15 residues. Germline V gives CDR1 SGDLS, CDR2 YYNGEE. The CDR3 nucleotides read TGTGCCAGCAGCGTAGAGGCGAGAAGAGGCTACGAGCAGTACTTC. It specifies CASSVEARRGYEQYF.

Worth noting for this clone: This CDR3 is also generated by other DNA sequences in the sample. The rearrangement uses TRBV5-1 and TRBJ1-3, with D unresolved. Germline V gene data show CDR1 as SGHRS and CDR2 as YFSETQ. The V and J ends lost 0 bases and 4 bases respectively, with 5 bases between them. The CDR3 spans 13 residues. The CDR3 is CASSLDRGNTIYF. The CDR3 nucleotides are TGCGCCAGCAGCTTGGACAGAGGAAACACCATATATTTT.

The sample holds one count of this clone. The gene calls are TRBV6-5 and TRBJ1-2; TRBD1 is a possible D gene (5 bases). The CDR3 extends over 16 amino acids. Germline V gives CDR1 MNHEY, CDR2 SVGAGI. V was clipped by 2 bases and J by 3 bases, with 16 bases between them. CDR3 nucleotides: TGTGCCAGCAGTTACAAAGTCCCTGGACATTACTATGGCTACACCTTC. It is translated as CASSYKVPGHYYGYTF.

This chain uses TRBV7-9 with TRBJ2-5; maybe TRBD2 (6 bases). CDR1 and CDR2 from the germline V gene are SEHNR and FQNEAQ (reference sequence). There are 14 residues in the CDR3. V dropped 5 bases and J dropped 3 bases, with 13 bases sitting between them. The CDR3 here is CASSQDYLKETQYF. CDR3 nucleotide sequence: TGTGCCAGCAGCCAGGACTATTTAAAAGAGACCCAGTACTTC.

The chain uses TRBV5-1 and TRBJ2-1; possibly TRBD2 for D (5 bases). This CDR3 has 17 residues. CDR1 and CDR2 (germline): SGHRS, YFSETQ. Trimming took off 3 bases at V and 0 bases at J, with 16 bases between the two ends. The chain's CDR3 is CASSSAVRGSSYNEQFF. CDR3 coding DNA: TGCGCCAGCAGCTCTGCCGTTCGGGGAAGCTCCTACAATGAGCAGTTCTTC.

The chain joins TRBV13 to TRBJ2-5, with TRBD1 matching over 7 bases. This CDR3 has 14 residues. CDR1 and CDR2 from the germline V gene are PRHDT and FYEKMQ (reference sequence). Germline trimming cut 5 bases from V and 5 bases from J; bases unmatched to any gene: 8. The CDR3 is CASSPRGRSETQYF. As DNA, the CDR3 is TGTGCCAGCAGCCCGAGGGGGCGTTCCGAGACCCAGTACTTC.